The subject of this entry is one T cell receptor beta chain. Measured with immunoSEQ multiplex PCR; TCRdb has only the in-frame clones, and not every one. The sample lists fewer than 6,000 clones; about 72% were seen once. This entry belongs to a study of T cells after posttransplantation cyclophosphamide. A marrow graft followed busulfan-fludarabine conditioning, with cyclophosphamide on days +3 and +4. This CDR3 contains 15 residues. CDR1 is SGHRS, CDR2 YFSETQ, per germline. The V and J ends lost 0 bases and 9 bases respectively, with 16 bases between them. This material consisted of PBMCs, taken 362 days after allogeneic stem cell transplant with posttransplant cyclophosphamide. This chain links TRBV5-1 with TRBJ2-1; TRBD2 is a possible D gene (7 bases). The TCR comes from a male patient aged 55-69 years who received an allogeneic stem cell transplant from an unrelated donor, was CMV-positive, and had acute GVHD only. Certain T cells may be donor cells from the graft. CDR3 in amino acids: CASSLDGQGGGEQFF. CDR3 sequence (DNA): TGCGCCAGCAGCTTGGATGGGCAGGGAGGGGGTGAGCAGTTCTTC.